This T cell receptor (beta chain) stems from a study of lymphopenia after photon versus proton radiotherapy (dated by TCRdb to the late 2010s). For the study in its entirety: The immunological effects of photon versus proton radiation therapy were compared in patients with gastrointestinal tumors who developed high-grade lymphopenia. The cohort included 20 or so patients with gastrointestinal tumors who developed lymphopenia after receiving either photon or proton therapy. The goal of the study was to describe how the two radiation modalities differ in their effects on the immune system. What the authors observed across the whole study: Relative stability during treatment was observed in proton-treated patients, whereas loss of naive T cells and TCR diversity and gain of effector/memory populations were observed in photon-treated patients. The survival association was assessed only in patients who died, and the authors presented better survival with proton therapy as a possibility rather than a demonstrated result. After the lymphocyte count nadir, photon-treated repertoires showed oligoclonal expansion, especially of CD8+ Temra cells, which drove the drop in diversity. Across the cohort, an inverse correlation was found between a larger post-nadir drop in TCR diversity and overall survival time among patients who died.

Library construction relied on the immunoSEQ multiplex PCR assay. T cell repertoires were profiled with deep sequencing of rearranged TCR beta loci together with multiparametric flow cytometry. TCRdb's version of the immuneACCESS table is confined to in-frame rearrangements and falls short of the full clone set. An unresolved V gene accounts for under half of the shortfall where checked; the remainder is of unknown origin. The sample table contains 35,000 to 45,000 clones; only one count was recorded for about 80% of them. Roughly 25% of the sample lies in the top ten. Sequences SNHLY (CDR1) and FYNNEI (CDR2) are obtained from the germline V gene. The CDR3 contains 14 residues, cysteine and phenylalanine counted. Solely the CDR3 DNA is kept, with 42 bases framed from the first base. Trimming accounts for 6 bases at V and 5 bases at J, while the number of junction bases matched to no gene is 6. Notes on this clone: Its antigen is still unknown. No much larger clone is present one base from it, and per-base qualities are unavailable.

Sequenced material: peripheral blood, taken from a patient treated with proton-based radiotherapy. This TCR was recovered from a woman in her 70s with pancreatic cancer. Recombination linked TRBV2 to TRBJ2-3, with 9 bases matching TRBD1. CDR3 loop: CASRAGTGIDTQYF. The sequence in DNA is TGTGCCAGCAGAGCCGGGACAGGGATAGATACGCAGTATTTT.